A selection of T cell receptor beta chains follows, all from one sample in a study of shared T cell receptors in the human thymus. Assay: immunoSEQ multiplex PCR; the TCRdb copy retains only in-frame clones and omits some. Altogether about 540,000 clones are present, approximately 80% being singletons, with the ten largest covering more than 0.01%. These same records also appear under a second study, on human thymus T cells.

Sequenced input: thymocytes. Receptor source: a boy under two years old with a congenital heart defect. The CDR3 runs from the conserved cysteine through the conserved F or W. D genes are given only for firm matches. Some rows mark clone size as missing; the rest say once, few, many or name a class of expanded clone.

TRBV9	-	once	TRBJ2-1	CASSVEGRTNINEQFF	TGTGCCAGCAGCGTAGAGGGGAGGACTAACATCAATGAGCAGTTCTTC
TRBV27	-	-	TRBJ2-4	CASSLPGLPIQYF	TGTGCCAGCAGTTTGCCGGGACTGCCAATTCAGTACTTC
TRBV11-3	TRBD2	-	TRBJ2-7	CASSPGAGAPYEQYF	TGTGCCAGCAGCCCAGGAGCGGGAGCCCCCTACGAGCAGTACTTC
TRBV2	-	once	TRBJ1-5	CASSEADADSRDSNQPQHF	TGTGCCAGCAGTGAAGCGGATGCCGATAGCAGGGATAGCAATCAGCCCCAGCATTTT
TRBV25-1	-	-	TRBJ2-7	CASSEFATGRYEQYF	TGTGCCAGCAGTGAATTTGCGACAGGGAGGTACGAGCAGTACTTC
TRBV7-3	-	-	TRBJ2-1	CASSLVGGIQNEQFF	TGTGCCAGCAGCTTAGTGGGCGGGATACAGAATGAGCAGTTCTTC
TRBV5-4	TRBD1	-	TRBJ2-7	CASSLARTGDKRGGSYEQYF	TGTGCCAGCAGCTTGGCGAGGACAGGGGACAAGAGAGGAGGATCCTACGAGCAGTACTTC
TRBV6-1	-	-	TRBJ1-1	CASSPDSDTEAFF	TGTGCCAGCAGCCCCGACAGTGACACTGAAGCTTTCTTT
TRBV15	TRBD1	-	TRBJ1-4	CATSRELTGGGEKLFF	TGTGCCACCAGCAGAGAACTAACAGGGGGCGGTGAAAAACTGTTTTTT
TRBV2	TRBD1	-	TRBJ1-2	CASRWDRGPRGYTF	TGTGCCAGCAGGTGGGACAGGGGCCCTCGGGGCTACACCTTC
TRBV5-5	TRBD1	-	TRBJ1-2	CASSFGQGDDYGYTF	TGTGCCAGCAGCTTTGGGCAGGGGGACGACTATGGCTACACCTTC
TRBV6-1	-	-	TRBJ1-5	CASSEGTGYDQPQHF	TGTGCCAGCAGTGAAGGAACAGGGTACGATCAGCCCCAGCATTTT
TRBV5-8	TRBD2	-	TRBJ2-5	CASSTGTSGPNGGKETQYF	TGTGCCAGCAGCACCGGGACTAGCGGTCCAAATGGGGGCAAAGAGACCCAGTACTTC
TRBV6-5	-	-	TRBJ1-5	CASSRGYPGVQPQHF	TGTGCCAGCAGTCGAGGTTACCCAGGGGTTCAGCCCCAGCATTTT
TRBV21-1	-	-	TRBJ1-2	CASSLWGGLHATNYGYTF	TGTGCCAGCAGCCTTTGGGGGGGCCTTCACGCTACTAACTATGGCTACACCTTC
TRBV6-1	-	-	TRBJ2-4	CASSELAGDSIAKNIQYF	TGTGCCAGCAGTGAGCTGGCTGGGGACTCTATAGCCAAAAACATTCAGTACTTC
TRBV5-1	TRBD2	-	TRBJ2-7	CASRGRGPEQYF	TGCGCCAGCAGAGGGAGGGGTCCCGAGCAGTACTTC
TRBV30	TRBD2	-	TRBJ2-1	CAWSGGTSGRAKTYNEQFF	TGTGCCTGGAGTGGAGGGACTAGCGGGAGGGCCAAGACCTACAATGAGCAGTTCTTC
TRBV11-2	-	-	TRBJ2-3	CASSLDLSGTDTQYF	TGTGCCAGCAGCTTAGATCTTTCCGGCACAGATACGCAGTATTTT
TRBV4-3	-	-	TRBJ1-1	CASSQERGLDTEAFF	TGCGCCAGCAGCCAAGAGCGAGGTTTGGACACTGAAGCTTTCTTT
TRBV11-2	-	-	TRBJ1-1	CASSLAMPGRGNTEAFF	TGTGCCAGCAGCTTAGCAATGCCAGGGAGGGGGAACACTGAAGCTTTCTTT
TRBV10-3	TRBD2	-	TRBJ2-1	CAISEGGGSEDEQFF	TGTGCCATCAGTGAGGGAGGCGGGAGTGAAGATGAGCAGTTCTTC
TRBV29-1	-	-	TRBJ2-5	CSVDSSRTKETQYF	TGCAGCGTTGATTCTAGCCGAACCAAAGAGACCCAGTACTTC
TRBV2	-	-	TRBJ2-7	CASLSRQTSYEQYF	TGTGCCAGCCTTTCTAGACAGACGTCCTACGAGCAGTACTTC
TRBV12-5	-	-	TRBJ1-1	CASGLPARDKDEAFF	TGTGCTAGTGGTTTGCCCGCCAGGGACAAGGACGAAGCTTTCTTT
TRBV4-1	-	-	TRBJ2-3	CASSQWGRGLGGTDTQYF	TGCGCCAGCAGCCAATGGGGGCGCGGATTAGGGGGCACAGATACGCAGTATTTT
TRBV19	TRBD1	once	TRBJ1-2	CASSTRDRGLVANYGYTF	TGTGCCAGTAGTACCCGGGACAGGGGACTGGTAGCTAACTATGGCTACACCTTC
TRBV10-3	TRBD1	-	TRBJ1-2	CAISEGRGQGFNYGYTF	TGTGCCATCAGTGAGGGCCGGGGACAGGGCTTTAACTATGGCTACACCTTC